These 5 T cell receptor beta chains came from one sample sequenced in a study of technical replicates of blood from a handful of donors. Sequenced by immunoSEQ multiplex PCR; TCRdb stores in-frame clones only, minus some. The profile shows more than 90,000 clones, about 94% of them singletons. Sequencing was performed on T cells isolated from PBMCs. The source is a human donor in good health.

The chain carries TRBV18 and TRBJ1-6; D might be TRBD1 (6 bases). The CDR3 contains 13 residues. V lost 2 bases, J lost 7 bases, and 6 bases lay in between. Germline V CDR1 and CDR2: KGHSH, LQKENI. CDR3 residues: CASSPTGNSPLHF. The DNA for the CDR3 is TGTGCCAGCTCACCAACAGGGAATTCACCCCTCCACTTT.

V and J are TRBV14 and TRBJ2-7, with 8 bases lining up with TRBD2. Germline lookup yields CDR1 SGHDN and CDR2 FVKESK. V dropped 3 bases and J dropped 7; count of bases not matched to a gene: 2. The CDR3 totals 12 residues. CDR3 coding DNA: TGTGCCAGCAGCCACGGGACTAGAGAGCAGTACTTC. It is translated as CASSHGTREQYF.

The rearrangement links TRBV11-2 to TRBJ1-5; 7 bases fit TRBD1. V shed 5 bases, J shed 5 bases, and the junction held 3 bases outside the gene matches. This CDR3 spans 13 amino acids. In germline, CDR1 is SGHAT, CDR2 FQNNGV. The CDR3 sequence is CASSVDRDQPQHF. CDR3 DNA sequence: TGTGCCAGCAGCGTCGACAGGGATCAGCCCCAGCATTTT.

The V and J genes are TRBV28 and TRBJ1-1, with 10 positions matching TRBD1. V dropped 5 bases and J dropped 5; count of bases not matched to a gene: 14. Per germline, CDR1 MDHEN and CDR2 SYDVKM. The CDR3 has 17 amino acids. The CDR3 reads CASSLHKRQGAPTEAFF. DNA of the CDR3: TGTGCCAGCAGTCTCCACAAGCGACAGGGGGCGCCAACTGAAGCTTTCTTT.

The rearrangement uses TRBV30 and TRBJ2-2, with 7 nucleotides matching TRBD1. Germline V CDR1 and CDR2: GTSNPN, SVGIG (reference sequence). CDR3 length: 12 amino acids. V was pared by 4 bases and J by 6 bases, with 2 bases of the junction left unmatched. The CDR3 reads CAWKTGPGELFF. For the CDR3, the DNA is TGTGCCTGGAAGACAGGGCCCGGGGAGCTGTTTTTT.